This T cell receptor beta chain stems from a study of technical replicates of blood from a handful of donors. The data were produced by immunoSEQ multiplex PCR, yet TCRdb's version contains in-frame clones alone and is incomplete. The sample lists about 83,000 clones; just over 90% were seen once. The CDR3 totals 17 residues. The V and J ends lost 11 bases and 0 bases, in that order; junction bases with no gene match: 13. The germline gives CDR1 SNHLY, CDR2 FYNNEI. What was sequenced was T cells isolated from PBMCs. This receptor was taken from a human donor in good health. This sequence joins TRBV2 and TRBJ1-4, with TRBD1 matching 9 bases. This chain's CDR3 is CAGCGQGNCATNEKLFF. CDR3 in DNA: TGTGCCGGATGTGGACAGGGGAACTGTGCAACTAATGAAAAACTGTTTTTT.